This T cell receptor (beta chain) was recorded in a study of molecular identifiers for immune sequencing clone quantification (dated by TCRdb to between 2017 and 2018). In the study overall: In a replicate experiment, RNA from about 21,000 or 97,000 naive CD8 T cells was split into five aliquots, four of which were sequenced. This methods study benchmarked molecular-identifier clustering-based TCR repertoire sequencing (MIDCIRS) and TCR RNA copy counting, using CD8 T cells to do so.

This clonotype appeared many times. Its antigen remains undetermined. No base quality values were provided; no much bigger clone lies one nucleotide off. Naive CD8 T cell libraries were made from approximately 20,000 to 1,000,000 sorted cells using 10%, 30% or 50% of purified RNA. Naive CD8 T cells were FACS-sorted as CD8+CD4-CCR7+CD45RA+ on a BD FACSAria II into RLT Plus buffer. Detection sensitivity was tested by spiking Jurkat RNA equal to about 10 TCR copies' worth into samples containing 20,000-1,000,000 naive CD8 T cells. Enrichment of CD8 T cells was done with RosetteSep CD8+ T Cell Enrichment Cocktail plus Ficoll-Paque, and ACK red cell lysis came afterward. CDR1 is given as MNHEY and CDR2 as SMNVEV, both from the germline V gene (reference sequence). Its CDR3 holds 13 amino acids, cysteine through phenylalanine. Only the CDR3 region is kept as DNA, spanning 39 bases read in frame from base 1. From V the trimming removes 4 bases and from J it removes 6 bases, while the gene matches leave 2 bases of the junction unaccounted for.

The library was made by PCR. Sequencing took place on an Illumina HiSeq 4000. Bulk TCR libraries were prepared as previously described, using TCR primers listed in Table S5. Purification of total RNA was performed with the Qiagen AllPrep DNA/RNA kit. Before any analysis, reads coming from multiple sequencing runs of the same library were combined into one pool. On the study's bioinformatics: Reads were retained only if an exact TCR constant sequence was present, and the retained reads were trimmed to 150 nt and grouped according to their 12-nt molecular barcodes. Within each barcode group, reads were sub-clustered at a 15% Levenshtein threshold, and quality-weighted consensus sequences were built per RNA molecule. Non-functional sequences were excluded, and lower-count sequences lying one edit away from another sequence were also excluded. Barcode sub-clusters with fewer than 20% of the maximum read count were removed, based on fitting two negative binomial distributions. In TCRdb, the public reads were trimmed at Q25 with fastp and aligned with MiXCR, with productive beta chains retained. For every CDR3 protein sequence, its rows merge into one entry that carries the most common genes and DNA. What appears here as the V and J calls and clone size reflects TCRdb's work, not the paper's. Counted in this sample were 90,000 or so distinct CDR3 sequences; roughly a fifth of them appeared once. The top ten clonotypes cover around 1% of the sample.

The paper's findings and limits, for the study overall: In CMV-specific effector cells, clones with more than 20 RNA copies contained over 99% of molecules, whereas in naive cells such clones contained under 1% of molecules. Spiked-in Jurkat TCR RNA equivalent to a single cell was reported to be detectable even among approximately 900,000 naive CD8 T cells. When barcode sub-clustering was left out, chimeric consensus sequences inflated TCR diversity, with chimeras reaching as high as 47%. Highly expanded clone sizes could be underestimated because identical TCR molecules may share a barcode. About 3 recovered TCR RNA copies per cell were obtained by modeling, versus about 10 by digital PCR, implying a capture efficiency of about 30%. The naive libraries included spiked-in Jurkat TCR RNA (10 copies' worth), and this RNA is not part of the donor repertoire.

Recombination connected TRBV27 to TRBJ2-7, with 11 bases aligning to TRBD2. Sample: naive CD8+ T cells from blood, with Jurkat cell RNA spiked in. Taken with the paper, the label for cell subset or site translates to: FACS-sorted CD8+CD4-CCR7+CD45RA+ naive T cells. The TCR comes from a human donor in good health. Some libraries in this study had Jurkat cell RNA spiked in. The DNA sequence is given as TGTGCCAGCAGTTCCGGACTAGCGGGCGAGCAGTACTTC. The encoded protein is CASSSGLAGEQYF.